This TCR beta chain was captured in a study of tumor and adjacent non-tumor tissue in lung cancer. Overall study: The cohort had approximately 13 adenocarcinoma, 2 squamous cell and 1 small cell patients. The study's findings and limits: Tumor tissue had significantly higher TCR diversity than normal lung.

As to this clonotype: What it binds is not known. One end of the junction does not line up with germline, which may come from a read error.

The template was RNA from unsorted bulk tissue. This non-tumor lung sample came from over 3 cm beyond the tumor edge. Three rounds of nested PCR, following a modified ARM-PCR protocol, produced the TCRbeta library. A single record per CDR3 protein comes from TCRdb applying MiXCR to the multiplex PCR reads. The data hold 35,000 to 55,000 distinct CDR3 sequences, with roughly three fifths observed a single time. Germline V lookup: CDR1 MNHEY, CDR2 SVGAGI. The CDR3 is made up of 14 amino acids. This receptor was obtained from a woman in her thirties or forties with non-small cell lung cancer. V and J are TRBV6-5 and TRBJ1-3, with a tentative D call TRBD1 (5 bases). Material for sequencing was distant non-tumor lung tissue. CDR3 coding DNA: TGTGACAGCAGCCCGGACAACCATGGAAACACCATATACTTT. Its translation: CDSSPDNHGNTIYF.